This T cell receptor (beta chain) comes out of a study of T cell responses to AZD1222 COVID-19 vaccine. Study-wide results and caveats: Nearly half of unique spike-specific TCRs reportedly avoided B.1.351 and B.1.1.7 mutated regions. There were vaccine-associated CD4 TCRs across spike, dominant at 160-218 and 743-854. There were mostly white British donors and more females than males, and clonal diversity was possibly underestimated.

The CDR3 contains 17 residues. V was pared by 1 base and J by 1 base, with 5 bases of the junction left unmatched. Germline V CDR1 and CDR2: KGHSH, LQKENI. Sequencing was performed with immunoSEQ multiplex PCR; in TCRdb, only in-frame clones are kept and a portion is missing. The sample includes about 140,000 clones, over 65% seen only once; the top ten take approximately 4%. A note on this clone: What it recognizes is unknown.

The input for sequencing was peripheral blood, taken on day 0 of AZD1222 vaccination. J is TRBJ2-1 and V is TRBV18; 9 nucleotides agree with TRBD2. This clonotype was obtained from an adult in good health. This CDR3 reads CASSPLRAGGSYNEQFF. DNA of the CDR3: TGTGCCAGCTCACCACTTCGGGCGGGGGGGTCCTACAATGAGCAGTTCTTC.